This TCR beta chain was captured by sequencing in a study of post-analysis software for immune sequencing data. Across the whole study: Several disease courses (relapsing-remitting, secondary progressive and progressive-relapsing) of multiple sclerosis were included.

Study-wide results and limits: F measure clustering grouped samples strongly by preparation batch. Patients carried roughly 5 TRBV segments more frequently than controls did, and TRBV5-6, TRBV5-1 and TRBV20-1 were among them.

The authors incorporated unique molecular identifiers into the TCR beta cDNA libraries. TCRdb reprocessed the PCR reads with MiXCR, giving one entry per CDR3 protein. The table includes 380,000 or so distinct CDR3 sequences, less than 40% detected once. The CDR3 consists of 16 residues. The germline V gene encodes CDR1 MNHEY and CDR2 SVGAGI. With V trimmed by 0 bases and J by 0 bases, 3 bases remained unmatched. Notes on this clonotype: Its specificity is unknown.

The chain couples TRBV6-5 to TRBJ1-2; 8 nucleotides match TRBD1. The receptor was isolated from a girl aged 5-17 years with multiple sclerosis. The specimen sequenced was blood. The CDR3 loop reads CASSYSRTGPNYGYTF. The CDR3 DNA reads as TGTGCCAGCAGTTACTCCCGGACAGGGCCTAACTATGGCTACACCTTC.